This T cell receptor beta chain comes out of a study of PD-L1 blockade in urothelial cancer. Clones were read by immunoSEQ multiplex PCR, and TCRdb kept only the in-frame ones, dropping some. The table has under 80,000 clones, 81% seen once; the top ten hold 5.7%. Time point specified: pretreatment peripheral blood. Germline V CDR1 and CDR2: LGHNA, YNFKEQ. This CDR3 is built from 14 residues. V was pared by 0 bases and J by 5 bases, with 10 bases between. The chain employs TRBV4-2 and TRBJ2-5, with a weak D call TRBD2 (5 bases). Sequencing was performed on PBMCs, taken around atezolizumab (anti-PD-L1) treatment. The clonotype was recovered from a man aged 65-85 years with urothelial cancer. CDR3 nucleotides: TGTGCCAGCAGCCAAGAAGCGGCCACGGAGACCCAGTACTTC. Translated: CASSQEAATETQYF.